This T cell receptor beta chain appears in the sequencing data of a study of T cells in placental villitis. Higher gravidity, parity and prior miscarriages marked mothers with villitis of unknown etiology. Remarks on this clone: Antigen unknown.

The libraries were made with immunoSEQ v4. Method: immunoSEQ multiplex PCR; TCRdb's copy keeps in-frame clones and lacks some. Among over a thousand clones listed, around 80% were seen once. Study outcomes and limitations: Villitis of unknown etiology showed control-like CMV-specific clone frequencies, roughly 0.001 versus 0.011 in CMV. Expanded clones in villitis of unknown etiology were largely private to each placenta. Compared with controls at about 0.006, villitis of unknown etiology placentae showed median clonality about 0.057.

Germline CDR1 SGHVS, CDR2 FNYEAQ. V dropped 5 bases and J dropped 8 bases, with 24 bases sitting between them. This CDR3 is built from 16 residues. The source of this sequence is a human patient with villitis of unknown etiology; the placental T cells may come from both mother and fetus. The specimen was placental tissue containing maternal and fetal cells. The rearrangement links TRBV7-6 to TRBJ1-2, with D uncertain. In DNA, the CDR3 is TGTGCCAGCAGCGTTTGGCATGAATCTCGAAAGACCGGCTACACCTTC. Protein product: CASSVWHESRKTGYTF.